Each of the 18 T cell receptor beta chains below was sequenced from the same sample in a study of T cell repertoires in cytomegalovirus infection. MiXCR, applied by TCRdb to the reads, yields one record per CDR3 protein. This table has about 440,000 distinct CDR3 sequences, 30% to 40% appearing once. The sample consisted of PBMCs. The receptor set was obtained from a human donor in good health (CMV status not recorded). Some clones in this sample may be carry-over from other donors' samples.

The chain joins TRBV27 to TRBJ1-6; 8 positions agree with TRBD1. Germline lookup yields CDR1 MNHEY and CDR2 SMNVEV (reference sequence). This CDR3 region has 16 residues. The ends lost 2 bases at V and 7 bases at J; junction bases unmatched: 7. The CDR3 nucleotides read TGTGCCAGCAGTTTAGGCCGGGACAGGAACAATTCACCCCTCCACTTT. It yields the protein CASSLGRDRNNSPLHF.

The DNA for the CDR3 is TGTGCCAGCAGCAAAGGGGGGGCCTCCTACGAGCAGTACTTC. Encoded protein: CASSKGGASYEQYF. The genes are TRBV11-3 and TRBJ2-7; a possible D gene is TRBD2 (7 bases). The V gene's germline CDR1 is SGHNT and CDR2 YENEEA. The CDR3 is made up of 14 amino acids. V lost 5 bases and J lost 0, with 11 bases in between.

V is TRBV9 and J is TRBJ2-3, with TRBD2 matching over 8 bases. The V gene end was trimmed by 0 bases and the J gene end by 9 bases; junction bases not matched to a gene: 15. This CDR3 is built from 17 residues. Per germline, CDR1 SGDLS and CDR2 YYNGEE. The CDR3, as DNA: TGTGCCAGCAGCGTAGGGGGGAGCGGGGGCCCGGGTTCCACGCAGTATTTT. It yields the protein CASSVGGSGGPGSTQYF.

This clonotype was seen a handful of times. This chain joins TRBV4-1 and TRBJ2-1; 7 bases align to TRBD2. V was pared by 1 base and J by 2 bases, with 5 bases of the junction left unmatched. Per the germline V gene, CDR1 is MGHRA and CDR2 is YSYEKL. This CDR3 contains 16 residues. Here the CDR3 DNA reads TGCGCCAGCAGCCAAGTCGGCGGGAGCGCCTACAATGAGCAGTTCTTC. Translated: CASSQVGGSAYNEQFF.

This chain links TRBV4-1 with TRBJ1-6; unclear D gene. The CDR3 length is 14 residues. V lost 4 bases to trimming and J lost 3 bases, with 7 bases between them. CDR1 and CDR2 (germline): MGHRA, YSYEKL. The CDR3 DNA reads as TGCGCCAGCAGCCCAACAGTCTATAATTCACCCCTCCACTTT. Translation gives CASSPTVYNSPLHF.

The rearrangement uses TRBV19 and TRBJ2-1, with D maybe TRBD1 (5 bases). The CDR3 is 15 residues long. V lost 6 bases, J lost 0 bases, and 12 bases lay in between. Germline CDR1 LNHDA, CDR2 SQIVND (reference sequence). CDR3 nucleotides: TGTGCCAGTAGGTACGACAGAAGCTCCTACAATGAGCAGTTCTTC. It is translated as CASRYDRSSYNEQFF.

V usage is TRBV7-8 and J usage is TRBJ2-7; no reliable D call. Germline CDR1 SGHVS, CDR2 FQNEAQ. V was clipped by 5 bases and J by 13 bases, with 15 bases between them. CDR3 size: 11 residues. DNA of the CDR3: TGTGCCAGCAGCCTAACCTACGAGAATTACTTC. Residues: CASSLTYENYF.

The count of this clonotype is one. The chain joins TRBV2 to TRBJ2-1; TRBD2 is a possible D gene (5 bases). The ends were cut back, 4 bases at V and 2 bases at J, with 15 bases in the middle. The V gene's germline CDR1 is SNHLY and CDR2 FYNNEI. CDR3 length: 16 amino acids. The CDR3 bases are TGTGCCAGCAGTGGAGGACTCAGAGCCCCCTACAATGAGCAGTTCTTC. As protein: CASSGGLRAPYNEQFF.

There are a few counts of this clonotype. This chain connects TRBV20-1 to TRBJ1-1; unclear D gene. The CDR3 length is 15 residues. With 1 base removed from V and 4 bases from J, the gap between germline ends came to 16 bases. The germline CDR1 and CDR2 sequences are DFQATT and SNEGSKA (reference sequence). CDR3 DNA: TGCAGTGCTAGAGTGGCAGAAAGGGTTGGCACTGAAGCTTTCTTT. Translating it yields CSARVAERVGTEAFF.

This clonotype came up a few times. The chain joins TRBV5-6 to TRBJ2-7, with a weak D call TRBD2 (5 bases). Germline V gene lookup returns CDR1 SGHDT and CDR2 YYEEEE. The CDR3 is 11 amino acids. Trimming took off 4 bases at V and 7 bases at J, with 9 bases between the two ends. In DNA form, the CDR3 reads TGTGCCAGCAGCCGGACGGGGGAGCAGTACTTC. Its translation is CASSRTGEQYF.

A few counts support this clonotype. The chain combines TRBV12-5 with TRBJ2-2; 7 nucleotides match TRBD1. This CDR3 is 17 amino acids long. Germline lookup yields CDR1 LGHNT and CDR2 FRNRAP. The trim removed 1 base at V and 0 bases at J, leaving 5 bases unmatched. The CDR3 nucleotides are TGTGCTAGTGGTTTGGCCCTGACAGGGTCGAACACCGGGGAGCTGTTTTTT. Translated: CASGLALTGSNTGELFF.

In DNA, the CDR3 is TGTGCCACCAGTGATTTTGGGATGCCCAATGGCTACACCTTC. Translated, it gives CATSDFGMPNGYTF. This sequence joins TRBV24-1 and TRBJ1-2; D is ambiguous. Germline V lookup: CDR1 KGHDR, CDR2 SFDVKD. V lost 1 base, J lost 6 bases, and 11 bases lay in between. This CDR3 is 14 amino acids long.

This clonotype has only a few counts. J is TRBJ2-7 and V is TRBV6-5; D gene unclear. Germline V gives CDR1 MNHEY, CDR2 SVGAGI. The CDR3 has 14 amino acids. Trimming cost V 4 bases and J 2 bases, with 12 bases left between them. The CDR3 nucleotides read TGTGCCAGCAGTTCAACCCGGGCCCCCTACGAGCAGTACTTC. Translated, it gives CASSSTRAPYEQYF.

The rearrangement joins TRBV25-1 to TRBJ1-5; D is unresolved. The CDR3 runs 9 residues. Germline V lookup: CDR1 MGHDK, CDR2 SYGVNS. V lost 4 bases and J lost 10, with 2 bases in between. CDR3 sequence (DNA): TGTGCCAGCAGTGTTCCCCAGCATTTT. Translation gives CASSVPQHF.

This rearrangement joins TRBV4-1 to TRBJ1-2; D remains ambiguous. V was trimmed by 4 bases and J by 10 bases, leaving 13 bases between them. In germline, CDR1 is MGHRA, CDR2 YSYEKL. The CDR3 runs to 12 residues. This CDR3 is CASSLGNYFYTF. In DNA, the CDR3 is TGCGCCAGCAGCCTGGGCAACTATTTCTACACCTTC.

Comments on this clonotype: This could be a read error, since a much larger clone is one nucleotide away. The rearrangement uses TRBV12-3 or TRBV12-4 and TRBJ1-1; the D is unclear. The CDR3 is 14 residues long. Trimming stripped 2 bases from V and 4 bases from J, with 11 bases between. The CDR3 region is CASSLSGVVTEAFF. The CDR3 DNA reads TGTGCCAGCAGTTTATCTGGCGTGGTCACTGAAGCTTTCTTT.

V gene TRBV20-1 combines with J gene TRBJ2-3; a possible D gene is TRBD2 (6 bases). The CDR3 has 16 residues. From germline, CDR1 is DFQATT and CDR2 SNEGSKA (reference sequence). V was trimmed by 6 bases and J by 3 bases, leaving 22 bases between them. The CDR3 coding sequence is TGCAGTGCCTCGATTAGCGGTGCTCGAGGGACAGATACGCAGTATTTT. It specifies CSASISGARGTDTQYF.

The chain links TRBV20-1 to TRBJ2-1; D is possibly TRBD1 (6 bases). CDR3 length equals 14 residues. Germline V gene lookup returns CDR1 DFQATT and CDR2 SNEGSKA (reference sequence). Trimming took 3 bases from V and 9 from J, leaving 18 bases between them. CDR3 sequence (DNA): TGCAGTGCTAGTTCGACAGGTTCCCTGATTGAGCAGTTCTTC. Protein product: CSASSTGSLIEQFF.